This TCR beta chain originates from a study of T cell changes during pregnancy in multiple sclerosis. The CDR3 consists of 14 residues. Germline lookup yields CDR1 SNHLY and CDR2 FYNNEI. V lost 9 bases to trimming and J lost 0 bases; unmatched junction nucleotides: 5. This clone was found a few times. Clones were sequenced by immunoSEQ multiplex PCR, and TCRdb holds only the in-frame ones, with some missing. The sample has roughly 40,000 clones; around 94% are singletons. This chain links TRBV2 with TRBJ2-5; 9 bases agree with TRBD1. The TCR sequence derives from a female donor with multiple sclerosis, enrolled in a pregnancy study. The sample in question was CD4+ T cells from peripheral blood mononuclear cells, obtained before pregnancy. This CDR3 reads CARGQGPYQETQYF. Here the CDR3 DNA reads TGTGCCAGGGGACAGGGCCCGTACCAAGAGACCCAGTACTTC. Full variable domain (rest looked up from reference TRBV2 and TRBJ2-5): EPEVTQTPSHQVTQMGQEVILRCVPISNHLYFYWYRQILGQKVEFLVSFYNNEISEKSEIFDDQFSVERPDGSNFTLKIRSTKLEDSAMYFCARGQGPYQETQYFGPGTRLLVL.